This T cell receptor beta chain derives from a study of blood T cell repertoires in COVID-19. Data came from immunoSEQ multiplex PCR; TCRdb stores just in-frame clones and leaves some out. There are approximately 440,000 clones in the sample; roughly 87% occur only once, and roughly 0.7% lies in the top ten. The germline CDR1 and CDR2 sequences are SGHNT and YYREEE (reference sequence). V lost 3 bases to trimming and J lost 3 bases, with 17 bases between them. The CDR3 has 16 amino acids. This clone appeared a single time. This chain links TRBV5-4 with TRBJ2-3; D is possibly TRBD1 (6 bases). The clonotype comes from a woman under 30 who had recovered from COVID-19. Specimen: PBMCs or T cells enriched from blood (not recorded which). Here the CDR3 DNA reads TGTGCCAGCAGCTCCCGGGACATTGCAATAACAGATACGCAGTATTTT. Translating gives CASSSRDIAITDTQYF.